This T cell receptor (beta chain) was recovered during a study of graft-versus-host responses after intestinal transplantation. Across the whole study: Multivisceral, liver-intestinal, or isolated intestinal transplants were given to recipients.

V was clipped by 1 base and J by 0 bases, with 6 bases between them. Germline CDR1 and CDR2: MGHRA and YSYEKL. The CDR3 loop spans 14 amino acids. Study results and limitations: GvH clones surfaced in recipient marrow, some emerging earlier in ileum or blood.

The data were produced by immunoSEQ multiplex PCR, yet TCRdb's version contains in-frame clones alone and is incomplete. The sample gives tens of thousands of clones, roughly 89% of which show up once; about 4.2% is in the top ten. Note on this clone: Its antigen is not identified.

The rearrangement uses TRBV4-1 and TRBJ2-5; no definite D call. This TCR was recovered from a human donor who was the organ donor for an intestinal transplant. The sequences come from unstimulated CD8+ T cells sorted from spleen or lymph node cells, collected before transplant. In nucleotides, the CDR3 is TGCGCCAGCAGCCAAGGACACTACCAAGAGACCCAGTACTTC. This sequence encodes CASSQGHYQETQYF.